This T cell receptor (beta chain) was identified during a study of blood T cell repertoires in COVID-19. V was clipped by 3 bases and J by 1 base; unmatched bases: 4. Germline-derived CDR1 and CDR2 are KGHDR and SFDVKD. CDR3 length: 16 amino acids. Sequenced by immunoSEQ multiplex PCR; TCRdb stores in-frame clones only, minus some. Of roughly 32,000 clones in the sample, approximately 90% are singletons; the top ten hold 3% to 4%. Sample: peripheral blood. This TCR was recovered from a man in his 60s with acute or convalescent COVID-19. The chain couples TRBV24-1 to TRBJ2-1; TRBD2 agrees at 8 bases. Written as DNA, the CDR3 is TGTGCCACCAGTGATACCAGCGGGAGTTCCTACAATGAGCAGTTCTTC. It translates to CATSDTSGSSYNEQFF.